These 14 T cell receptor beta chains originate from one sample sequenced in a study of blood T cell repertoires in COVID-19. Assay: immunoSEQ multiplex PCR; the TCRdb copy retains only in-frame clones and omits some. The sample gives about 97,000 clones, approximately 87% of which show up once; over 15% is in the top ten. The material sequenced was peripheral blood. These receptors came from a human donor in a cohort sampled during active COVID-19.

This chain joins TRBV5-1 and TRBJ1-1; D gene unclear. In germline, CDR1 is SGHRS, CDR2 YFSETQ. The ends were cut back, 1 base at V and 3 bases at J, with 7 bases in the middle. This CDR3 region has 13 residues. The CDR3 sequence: CASSLRGDTEAFF. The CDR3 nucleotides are TGCGCCAGCAGCTTGCGCGGAGACACTGAAGCTTTCTTT.

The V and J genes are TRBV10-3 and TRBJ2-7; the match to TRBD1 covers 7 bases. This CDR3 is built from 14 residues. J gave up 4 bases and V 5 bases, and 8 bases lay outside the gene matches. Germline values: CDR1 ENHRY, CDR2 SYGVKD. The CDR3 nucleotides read TGTGCCATCAGTCTGGACAGGATGGTGTACGAGCAGTACTTC. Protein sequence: CAISLDRMVYEQYF.

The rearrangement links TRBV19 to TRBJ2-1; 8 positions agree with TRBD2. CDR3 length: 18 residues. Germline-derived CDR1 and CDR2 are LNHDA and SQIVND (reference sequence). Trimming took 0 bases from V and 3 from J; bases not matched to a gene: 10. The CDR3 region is CASSIERPGLVFYNEQFF. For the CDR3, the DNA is TGTGCCAGTAGTATAGAGCGACCGGGACTAGTATTCTACAATGAGCAGTTCTTC.

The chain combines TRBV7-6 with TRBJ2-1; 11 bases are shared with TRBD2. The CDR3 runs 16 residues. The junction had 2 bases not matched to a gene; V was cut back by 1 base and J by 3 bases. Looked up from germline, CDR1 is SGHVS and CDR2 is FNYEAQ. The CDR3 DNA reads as TGTGCCAGCAGCTTAGAACTAGCGGGGGTCTACAATGAGCAGTTCTTC. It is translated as CASSLELAGVYNEQFF.

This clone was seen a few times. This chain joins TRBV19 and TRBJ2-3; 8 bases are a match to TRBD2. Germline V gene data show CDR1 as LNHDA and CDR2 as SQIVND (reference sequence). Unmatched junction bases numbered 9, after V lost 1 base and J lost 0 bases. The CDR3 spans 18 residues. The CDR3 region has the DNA TGTGCCAGTAGTATAGCTCTGAGACTAGCGACAAGCACAGATACGCAGTATTTT. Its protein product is CASSIALRLATSTDTQYF.

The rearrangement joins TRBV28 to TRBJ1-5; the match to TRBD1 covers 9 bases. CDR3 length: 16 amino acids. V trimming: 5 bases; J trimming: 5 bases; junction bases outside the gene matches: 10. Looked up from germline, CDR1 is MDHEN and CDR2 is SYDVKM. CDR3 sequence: CASSAPGTGIHQPQHF. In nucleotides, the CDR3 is TGTGCCAGCAGTGCCCCCGGGACAGGGATCCATCAGCCCCAGCATTTT.

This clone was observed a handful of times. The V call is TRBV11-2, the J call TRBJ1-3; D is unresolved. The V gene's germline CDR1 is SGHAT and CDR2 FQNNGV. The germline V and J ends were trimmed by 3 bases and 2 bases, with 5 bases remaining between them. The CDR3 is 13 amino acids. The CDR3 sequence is CASSFLAGNTIYF. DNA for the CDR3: TGTGCCAGCAGCTTTTTAGCTGGAAACACCATATATTTT.

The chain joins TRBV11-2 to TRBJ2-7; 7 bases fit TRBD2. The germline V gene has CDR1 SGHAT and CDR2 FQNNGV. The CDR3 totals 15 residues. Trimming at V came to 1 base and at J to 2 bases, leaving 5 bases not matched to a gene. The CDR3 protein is CASSLGPGLTYEQYF. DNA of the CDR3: TGTGCCAGCAGCTTAGGCCCGGGACTAACCTACGAGCAGTACTTC.

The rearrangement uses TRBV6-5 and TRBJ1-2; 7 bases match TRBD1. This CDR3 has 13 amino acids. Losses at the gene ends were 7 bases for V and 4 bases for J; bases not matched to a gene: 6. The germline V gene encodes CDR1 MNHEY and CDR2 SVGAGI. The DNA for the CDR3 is TGTGCCAGCATGAGGAGGGGGCTCTATGGCTACACCTTC. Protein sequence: CASMRRGLYGYTF.

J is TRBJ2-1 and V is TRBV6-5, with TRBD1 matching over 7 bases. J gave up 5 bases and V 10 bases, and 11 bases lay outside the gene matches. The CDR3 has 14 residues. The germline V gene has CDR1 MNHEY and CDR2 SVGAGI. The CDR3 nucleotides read TGTGCCACCCTCTTAGGGGGCGCAAACAATGAGCAGTTCTTC. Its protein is CATLLGGANNEQFF.

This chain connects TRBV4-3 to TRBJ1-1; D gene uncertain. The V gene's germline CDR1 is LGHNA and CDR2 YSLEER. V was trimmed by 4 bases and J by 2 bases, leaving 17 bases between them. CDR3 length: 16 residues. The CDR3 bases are TGCGCCAGCAGCCTCGATCCCCGTGCGGGAAACACTGAAGCTTTCTTT. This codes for CASSLDPRAGNTEAFF.

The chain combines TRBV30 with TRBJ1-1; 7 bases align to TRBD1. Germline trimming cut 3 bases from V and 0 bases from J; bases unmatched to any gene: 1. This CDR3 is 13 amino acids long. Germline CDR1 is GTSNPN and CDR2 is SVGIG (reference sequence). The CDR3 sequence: CAWSGQVNTEAFF. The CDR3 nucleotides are TGTGCCTGGAGCGGACAGGTGAACACTGAAGCTTTCTTT. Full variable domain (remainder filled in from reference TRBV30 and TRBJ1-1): SQTIHQWPATLVQPVGSPLSLECTVEGTSNPNLYWYRQAAGRGLQLLFYSVGIGQISSEVPQNLSASRPQDRQFILSSKKLLLSDSGFYLCAWSGQVNTEAFFGQGTRLTVV.

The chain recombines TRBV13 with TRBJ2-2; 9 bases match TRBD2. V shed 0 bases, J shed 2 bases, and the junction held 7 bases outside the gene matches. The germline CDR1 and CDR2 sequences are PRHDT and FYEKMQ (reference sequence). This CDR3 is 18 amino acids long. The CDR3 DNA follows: TGTGCCAGCAGCTTAGGCCTTCTAGCGGGATCCAACACCGGGGAGCTGTTTTTT. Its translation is CASSLGLLAGSNTGELFF.

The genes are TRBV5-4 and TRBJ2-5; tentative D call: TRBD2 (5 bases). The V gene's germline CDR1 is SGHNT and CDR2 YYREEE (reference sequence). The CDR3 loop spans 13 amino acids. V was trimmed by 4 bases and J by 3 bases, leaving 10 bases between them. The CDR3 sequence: CASSPRDEETQYF. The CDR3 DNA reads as TGTGCCAGCAGCCCTCGGGATGAAGAGACCCAGTACTTC.